This T cell receptor (beta chain) stems from a study of blood T cells in healthy people across ages. A second PCR of 7 to 11 cycles used a sample-barcoded 5' primer and a J-beta primer mix. MiXCR, applied by TCRdb to the 5' RACE reads, yields one record per CDR3 protein. The repertoire holds approximately 800,000 distinct CDR3 sequences, with 35% to 60% as singletons. Germline CDR1 and CDR2: SEHNR and FQNEAQ (reference sequence). The CDR3 spans 15 residues. The germline V and J ends were trimmed by 2 bases and 7 bases, with 17 bases remaining between them. The material sequenced was blood. This receptor was identified in an elderly man in good health. The chain employs TRBV7-9 and TRBJ2-5; no clear D. The CDR3 sequence is CASSLLSRASGTQYF. The CDR3 region has the DNA TGTGCCAGCAGCTTATTATCACGTGCTTCTGGGACCCAGTACTTC.